This T cell receptor (beta chain) came from a study of T cells after yellow fever vaccination (dated by TCRdb to the late 2010s). Describing the broader study: Libraries from fractions with low cell numbers were prepared with the SMART-Seq v4 Ultra Low Input RNA kit. Bulk PBMC replicates and cell subsets were isolated from blood drawn at multiple timepoints before and after both primary and secondary immunization. To follow T-cell clones before and after primary and booster YFV17D yellow fever vaccination, bulk TCR alpha and beta repertoires were sequenced over time. The cohort comprised two healthy male donors, one aged 18 to 29 and one aged 30 to 40 years. Study-level results and caveats: The study included only two donors, which limits how far the findings can be generalized. The secondary T-cell response was found to be weaker but faster than the primary response, with a peak reached on day 5 rather than on day 15. Computational filtering was required because FACS-sorted repertoires could contain abundant contaminating clonotypes from the bulk population. A small fraction of clonotypes showed up in both the CD4 and CD8 compartments, probably as a result of convergent recombination. After the booster, most of the clones that had expanded following primary vaccination were detected again (almost 98% of CD4 and around 90% of CD8), which suggests that memory was broadly maintained.

What the treatment or condition label conveys for this sample: live attenuated yellow fever vaccine strain. At each blood-draw timepoint, two biological replicates of bulk PBMCs were collected. A standard Ficoll-Paque protocol was used to isolate PBMCs from peripheral blood. RNA was extracted with TriZol from bulk PBMCs, CD4 and CD8 fractions, and dextramer-positive and dextramer-negative fractions. Sequencing was performed on an Illumina NovaSeq 6000. TCR cDNA was made using 5'RACE template switching, a step that added a universal primer site and unique molecular identifiers. Priming of cDNA synthesis was performed from both the TCR alpha and TCR beta constant segments. Library amplification used two PCR steps, and the second PCR step added sample barcodes and sequencing adapters. Sequencing of the libraries was done on either Illumina HiSeq 2500 (2x100 bp) or NovaSeq (2x150 bp). Per the original workflow: MIGEC handled demultiplexing of reads and collapsing into UMI consensus sequences, while MiXCR performed V(D)J alignment. Vaccine-responding clonotypes were defined with edgeR using replicate PBMC samples, requiring FDR below 0.01 and a log2 fold change above 5 up to day 15. Each bulk clonotype received a CD4 or CD8 identity based on whether the sequenced CD4 or CD8 repertoire contained that clonotype at higher abundance. TCRdb applied fastp at Q25 and MiXCR to the public reads, then kept only in-frame beta chains. Every distinct CDR3 protein forms one entry, paired with its most common genes and DNA. The V and J calls were not made by the authors but by TCRdb's processing. Present in this sample are 250,000 to 400,000 distinct CDR3 sequences, roughly 4.3% of which were seen just once. The ten biggest clones cover roughly 24% of the sample.

With regard to this clonotype: Its antigen is unknown. No much larger clone is present one base from it, and per-base qualities are unavailable.

The receptor was derived from a man younger than 35 who received the YFV17D yellow fever vaccine. This specimen was PBMCs, taken 5 days after the yellow fever booster vaccination.

The nucleotide sequence is TGCGCCAGCAGCTTGGGGTCGGATGGGTCCTACGAGCAGTACTTC. Its protein product is CASSLGSDGSYEQYF. Rearrangement joined TRBV5-1 to TRBJ2-7; confidence is insufficient to name the D gene. The CDR3 contains 15 residues, cysteine and phenylalanine counted. Just the 45-base CDR3 DNA is kept, in frame starting at base 1. In the germline V gene, CDR1 corresponds to SGHRS and CDR2 to YFSETQ. V is reduced by 0 bases and J by 1 base, leaving a spacing of 11 bases between them.